This TCR beta chain was sequenced for a study of Graves' ophthalmopathy and Graves' hyperthyroidism. Study in general: Peripheral blood sampling preceded any treatment and occurred at initial diagnosis.

Germline CDR1 MNHEY, CDR2 SVGAGI. The CDR3 has 15 amino acids. V was trimmed by 2 bases and J by 7 bases, leaving 17 bases between them. The TCR beta CDR3 regions underwent amplification from RNA transcripts. Second-round multiplex PCR followed a first-round RT-PCR using HTBI primers. Via MiXCR, TCRdb re-called the multiplex PCR reads, giving one row per CDR3 protein. Here the sample spans hundreds of thousands of distinct CDR3 sequences, roughly 21% being singletons. This clonotype has ten or more counts. Hyperthyroidism qualified as stable when ophthalmopathy did not develop within 18 months of follow-up. Ineligible for inclusion were patients with other autoimmune diseases, uncontrolled infections, pregnancy or lactation. PBMCs were isolated from a roughly 9.6 ml sample of fresh peripheral blood.

The chain uses TRBV6-5 and TRBJ1-2, with a tentative D call TRBD1 (6 bases). Material: peripheral blood. This receptor was taken from a woman between 18 and 29 years old with stable Graves' hyperthyroidism. CDR3 DNA sequence: TGTGCCAGCAGTTACCCGGGGGGCGCGGATGGTGGCTACACCTTC. This encodes CASSYPGGADGGYTF.